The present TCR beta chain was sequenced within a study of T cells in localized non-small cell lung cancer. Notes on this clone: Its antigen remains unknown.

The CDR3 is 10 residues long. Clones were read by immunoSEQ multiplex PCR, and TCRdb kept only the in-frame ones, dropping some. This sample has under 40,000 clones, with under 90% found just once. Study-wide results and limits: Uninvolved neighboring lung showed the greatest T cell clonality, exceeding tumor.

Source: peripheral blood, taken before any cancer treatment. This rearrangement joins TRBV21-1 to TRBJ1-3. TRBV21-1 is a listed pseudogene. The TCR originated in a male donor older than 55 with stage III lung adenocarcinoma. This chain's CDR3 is CAIKGNTIYF. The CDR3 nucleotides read TGTGCCATCAAGGGAAACACCATATATTTT.